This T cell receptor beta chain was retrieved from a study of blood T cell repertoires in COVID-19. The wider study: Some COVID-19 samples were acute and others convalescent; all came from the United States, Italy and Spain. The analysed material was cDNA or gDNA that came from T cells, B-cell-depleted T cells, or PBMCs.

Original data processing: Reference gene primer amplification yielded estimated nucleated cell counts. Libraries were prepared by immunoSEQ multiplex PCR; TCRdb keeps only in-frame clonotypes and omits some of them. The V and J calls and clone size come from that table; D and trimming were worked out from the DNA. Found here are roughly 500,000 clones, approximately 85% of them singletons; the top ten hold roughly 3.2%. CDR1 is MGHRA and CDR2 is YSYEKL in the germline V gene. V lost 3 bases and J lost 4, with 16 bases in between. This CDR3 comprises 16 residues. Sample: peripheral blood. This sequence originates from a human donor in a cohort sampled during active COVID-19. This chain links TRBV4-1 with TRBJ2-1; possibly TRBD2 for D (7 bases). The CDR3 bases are TGCGCCAGCAGCCAGCCCTCGGGGGGCAATTACAATGAGCAGTTCTTC. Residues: CASSQPSGGNYNEQFF.